This TCR beta chain was observed in a study of identical twins. This clonotype was recorded at least ten times. Its antigen is still unknown. The CDR3 length is 17 residues. Germline loops: CDR1 LNHNV, CDR2 YYDKDF (reference sequence). Trimming removed 1 base at V and 0 bases at J, with 12 bases between. TCRdb re-analysed the 5' RACE reads in MiXCR, keeping a single row per CDR3 protein. Among hundreds of thousands of distinct CDR3 sequences, 7.1% were seen once, and the ten largest hold roughly 1.6%. Study-wide results and caveats: Conclusions rested on cross-sectional statistics rather than following the same donors.

These data were likewise used in another study, on yellow fever vaccine responses in identical twins.

The sample taken for sequencing was PBMCs. J is TRBJ2-2 and V is TRBV15; no firm D call. This TCR was sampled from a woman younger than 35 in good health. For the CDR3, the DNA is TGTGCCACCAGCAGAGCTGATGAACTATCGAACACCGGGGAGCTGTTTTTT. Protein: CATSRADELSNTGELFF.